What follows are 18 T cell receptor beta chains derived from one specimen sequenced in a study of blood T cell repertoires in COVID-19 (dated by TCRdb to the early 2020s). The protocol used for the library was the immunoSEQ multiplex PCR assay. TCRdb provides this immuneACCESS table in a form limited to in-frame rearrangements. Some clones are lacking; in checked studies, under half of them reflect an unresolved V gene, and why the rest are absent is not known. This sample gives around 190,000 clones in total; around nine tenths of them show up just once. The ten most abundant clones make up 1.5% to 2% of the sample. Sequenced: peripheral blood. These receptors originate from a man between 18 and 35 years old with active or convalescent COVID-19.

V is TRBV25-1 and J is TRBJ2-1; 12 bases match TRBD2. J gave up 3 bases and V 4 bases, and 7 bases lay outside the gene matches. The CDR3 is made up of 17 amino acids. Per the germline V gene, CDR1 is MGHDK and CDR2 is SYGVNS. The CDR3 sequence is CASSGASGGAGYNEQFF. The DNA of the CDR3 is TGTGCCAGCAGTGGGGCTAGCGGGGGGGCAGGCTACAATGAGCAGTTCTTC.

This clone was observed once. V and J are TRBV7-9 and TRBJ1-5; D gene unclear. CDR3 length: 13 residues. Germline V gene sequence: CDR1 SEHNR, CDR2 FQNEAQ (reference sequence). V was trimmed by 5 bases and J by 0 bases, leaving 5 bases between them. The CDR3 is CASSPSSNQPQHF. The CDR3 DNA is TGTGCCAGCAGCCCGAGTAGCAATCAGCCCCAGCATTTT.

The chain combines TRBV7-8 with TRBJ2-3, with D possibly being TRBD1 (6 bases). Germline lookup yields CDR1 SGHVS and CDR2 FQNEAQ. The V and J ends lost 5 bases and 0 bases respectively, with 15 bases between them. CDR3 length: 16 residues. The CDR3 DNA is TGTGCCAGCAGCCGAGACGGACAGACTAGCACAGATACGCAGTATTTT. Translating it yields CASSRDGQTSTDTQYF.

The chain carries TRBV19 and TRBJ2-5; 13 positions match TRBD2. The CDR3 covers 15 residues. CDR1 and CDR2 (germline): LNHDA, SQIVND (reference sequence). V dropped 5 bases and J dropped 2; count of bases not matched to a gene: 2. The chain's CDR3 is CASSQGLAGQETQYF. The DNA of the CDR3 is TGTGCCAGTAGTCAGGGACTAGCGGGACAAGAGACCCAGTACTTC.

V is TRBV2 and J is TRBJ2-1; maybe TRBD1 (5 bases). This CDR3 spans 14 amino acids. Looked up from germline, CDR1 is SNHLY and CDR2 is FYNNEI. Deletions cut 1 base from V and 4 bases from J, with 8 bases between. CDR3 residues: CASSEDRSYNEQFF. CDR3 in DNA: TGTGCCAGCAGTGAAGACAGGAGTTACAATGAGCAGTTCTTC. Together with reference TRBV2 and TRBJ2-1, the CDR3 gives the full variable domain: EPEVTQTPSHQVTQMGQEVILRCVPISNHLYFYWYRQILGQKVEFLVSFYNNEISEKSEIFDDQFSVERPDGSNFTLKIRSTKLEDSAMYFCASSEDRSYNEQFFGPGTRLTVL.

The CDR3 nucleotides read TGTGCCAGCAGTAAACTAGCTTTGACCTACGAGCAGTACTTC. Translating it yields CASSKLALTYEQYF. The chain is built from TRBV28 and TRBJ2-7; weak D call: TRBD2 (6 bases). V lost 5 bases to trimming and J lost 2 bases, with 13 bases between them. CDR3 length equals 14 residues. Germline values: CDR1 MDHEN, CDR2 SYDVKM. The complete variable domain, with remaining parts taken from reference TRBV28 and TRBJ2-7, reads DVKVTQSSRYLVKRTGEKVFLECVQDMDHENMFWYRQDPGLGLRLIYFSYDVKMKEKGDIPEGYSVSREKKERFSLILESASTNQTSMYLCASSKLALTYEQYFGPGTRLTVT.

The chain combines TRBV5-6 with TRBJ2-7, with 12 bases lining up with TRBD1. Germline loops: CDR1 SGHDT, CDR2 YYEEEE. V lost 2 bases, J lost 5 bases, and 5 bases stayed unmatched. The CDR3 totals 15 residues. The CDR3 coding sequence is TGTGCCAGCAGCTTTGGGACAGGGGGCTACCACGAGCAGTACTTC. Protein sequence: CASSFGTGGYHEQYF.

V gene TRBV7-2 combines with J gene TRBJ2-6; 9 bases map to TRBD2. The V gene's germline CDR1 is SGHTA and CDR2 FQGNSA. The V and J ends lost 8 bases and 0 bases, in that order; junction bases with no gene match: 2. CDR3 length equals 15 residues. In nucleotides, the CDR3 is TGTGCCAGCGGCGGGAGGGGCTCTGGGGCCAACGTCCTGACTTTC. It yields the protein CASGGRGSGANVLTF. Complete variable domain (other parts from reference TRBV7-2 and TRBJ2-6): GAGVSQSPSNKVTEKGKDVELRCDPISGHTALYWYRQSLGQGLEFLIYFQGNSAPDKSGLPSDRFSAERTGGSVSTLTIQRTQQEDSAVYLCASGGRGSGANVLTFGAGSRLTVL.

The chain recombines TRBV5-1 with TRBJ1-1, with D possibly TRBD1 on 6 matching bases. The CDR3 loop spans 20 amino acids. Germline loops: CDR1 SGHRS, CDR2 YFSETQ. The germline V and J ends were trimmed by 3 bases and 1 base, with 28 bases remaining between them. The CDR3 here is CASSSRTANAKRGPNTEAFF. In DNA form, the CDR3 reads TGCGCCAGCAGCTCGAGGACAGCGAACGCCAAGAGGGGACCGAACACTGAAGCTTTCTTT.

The chain is built from TRBV6-5 and TRBJ1-2, with TRBD1 matching over 8 bases. V trimming: 2 bases; J trimming: 5 bases; junction bases outside the gene matches: 4. The germline CDR1 and CDR2 sequences are MNHEY and SVGAGI. The CDR3 totals 14 residues. The CDR3 loop reads CASSYGRGRYGYTF. CDR3 bases: TGTGCCAGCAGTTACGGCAGGGGGCGTTATGGCTACACCTTC.

V gene TRBV9 combines with J gene TRBJ2-1; D gene unclear. The CDR3 contains 17 residues. Germline CDR1 is SGDLS and CDR2 is YYNGEE. The V end lost 4 bases, the J end lost 0 bases, and 17 bases lay between the germline ends. This chain's CDR3 is CASSPSVASSSYNEQFF. The DNA for the CDR3 is TGTGCCAGCAGCCCTTCGGTAGCTTCAAGCTCCTACAATGAGCAGTTCTTC.

The gene calls are TRBV7-2 and TRBJ1-5, with D possibly being TRBD1 (6 bases). The CDR3 covers 15 residues. Germline assignment: CDR1 SGHTA and CDR2 FQGNSA. Trimming cost V 5 bases and J 3 bases, with 14 bases left between them. The CDR3 coding sequence is TGTGCCAGCAGCGAAATTACAGGGACCAATCAGCCCCAGCATTTT. It specifies CASSEITGTNQPQHF.

The chain uses TRBV11-2 and TRBJ2-3, with 7 bases aligning to TRBD2. The ends lost 5 bases at V and 8 bases at J; junction bases unmatched: 10. CDR3 length equals 14 residues. Germline CDR1 reads SGHAT; CDR2 reads FQNNGV. The CDR3 reads CASSAKAGYGTQYF. DNA of the CDR3: TGTGCCAGCAGCGCCAAAGCGGGGTACGGTACGCAGTATTTT.

This clone was detected a few times. The chain has TRBV5-1 and TRBJ2-2, with 8 positions matching TRBD2. The CDR3 loop spans 14 amino acids. Germline CDR1 SGHRS, CDR2 YFSETQ. V lost 6 bases, J lost 6 bases, and 7 bases stayed unmatched. The CDR3, as DNA: TGCGCCAGCACCTCCTCGCGGGGGGCCGGGGAGCTGTTTTTT. Translating gives CASTSSRGAGELFF.

This chain connects TRBV5-1 to TRBJ1-5, with D possibly matching TRBD1 (5 bases). Trimming cost V 4 bases and J 3 bases, with 11 bases left between them. The germline CDR1 and CDR2 sequences are SGHRS and YFSETQ. CDR3 length equals 14 residues. The CDR3 nucleotides read TGCGCCAGCAGCCCCGGGGGTTCCAATCAGCCCCAGCATTTT. It codes for CASSPGGSNQPQHF. Full variable domain (rest looked up from reference TRBV5-1 and TRBJ1-5): KAGVTQTPRYLIKTRGQQVTLSCSPISGHRSVSWYQQTPGQGLQFLFEYFSETQRNKGNFPGRFSGRQFSNSRSEMNVSTLELGDSALYLCASSPGGSNQPQHFGDGTRLSIL.

In its sample, this clone was seen a few times. This chain connects TRBV2 to TRBJ2-2; 11 bases agree with TRBD2. The CDR3 covers 15 residues. CDR1 and CDR2 from the germline V gene are SNHLY and FYNNEI. The trim removed 4 bases at V and 6 bases at J, leaving 4 bases unmatched. The CDR3 region has the DNA TGTGCCAGCAGTGGGTTAGCGGGGGGGCCCGGGGAGCTGTTTTTT. Translated: CASSGLAGGPGELFF. Variable domain in full (rest from reference TRBV2 and TRBJ2-2): EPEVTQTPSHQVTQMGQEVILRCVPISNHLYFYWYRQILGQKVEFLVSFYNNEISEKSEIFDDQFSVERPDGSNFTLKIRSTKLEDSAMYFCASSGLAGGPGELFFGEGSRLTVL.

This clone was counted ten times or more. The chain uses TRBV24-1 and TRBJ2-3; 13 nucleotides align to TRBD2. In germline, CDR1 is KGHDR, CDR2 SFDVKD. V was clipped by 3 bases and J by 5 bases; unmatched bases: 4. CDR3 length: 16 residues. As DNA, the CDR3 is TGTGCCACCAGTGATCGACTAGCGGGGGGTGGAGATACGCAGTATTTT. It translates to CATSDRLAGGGDTQYF.

The chain links TRBV6-6 to TRBJ1-1; D is unresolved. The CDR3 is 15 amino acids. Trimming removed 6 bases at V and 5 bases at J, with 19 bases between. The germline V gene encodes CDR1 MNHNY and CDR2 SVGAGI (reference sequence). The CDR3 nucleotides read TGTGCCAGCAGAACTCTGGCGCGGGGTGAGACTGAAGCTTTCTTT. This encodes CASRTLARGETEAFF.